A single sample is the source of the 14 T cell receptor beta chains below, sequenced in a study of post-analysis software for immune sequencing data. Whole-study findings and limits: In patients, TRBV5-6, TRBV5-1 and TRBV20-1 belonged to about five TRBV segments found more frequently than in controls.

Their antigens remain unidentified. The TCR beta cDNA libraries contained unique molecular identifiers. TCRdb re-called the PCR reads with MiXCR, one entry per CDR3 protein. The sample consists of approximately 260,000 distinct CDR3 sequences, about 40% of them appearing once. Sequenced: blood. Every receptor here comes from a girl aged 5 to 17 with multiple sclerosis.

This clonotype was seen a few times. The rearrangement links TRBV20-1 to TRBJ2-1; 8 positions agree with TRBD1. The germline CDR1 and CDR2 sequences are DFQATT and SNEGSKA (reference sequence). The CDR3 totals 14 residues. Trimming at V came to 7 bases and at J to 4 bases, leaving 9 bases not matched to a gene. Here the CDR3 reads CSGGQGARYNEQFF. The CDR3 nucleotides read TGCAGTGGCGGCCAGGGGGCAAGGTACAATGAGCAGTTCTTC.

V gene TRBV19 combines with J gene TRBJ2-5; D perhaps matches TRBD1 (6 bases). CDR1 and CDR2 from the germline V gene are LNHDA and SQIVND (reference sequence). Trimming took 6 bases from V and 5 from J, leaving 22 bases between them. CDR3 size: 16 residues. This CDR3 reads CASSTMMTGTWETQYF. CDR3 in DNA: TGTGCCAGTAGCACAATGATGACAGGCACGTGGGAGACCCAGTACTTC. The whole variable domain, remainder taken from reference TRBV19 and TRBJ2-5, is DGGITQSPKYLFRKEGQNVTLSCEQNLNHDAMYWYRQDPGQGLRLIYYSQIVNDFQKGDIAEGYSVSREKKESFPLTVTSAQKNPTAFYLCASSTMMTGTWETQYFGPGTRLLVL.

In its sample, this clonotype was seen many times. This sequence joins TRBV29-1 and TRBJ1-1; D is ambiguous. Germline CDR1 reads SQVTM; CDR2 reads ANQGSEA. V was clipped by 6 bases and J by 4 bases, with 15 bases between them. This CDR3 has 13 amino acids. CDR3 bases: TGCAGCGTGTCTCGGGAAGGTCCCACTGAAGCTTTCTTT. This encodes CSVSREGPTEAFF.

The chain combines TRBV20-1 with TRBJ1-5; 8 nucleotides line up with TRBD1. Germline CDR1 DFQATT, CDR2 SNEGSKA (reference sequence). The ends lost 0 bases at V and 4 bases at J; junction bases unmatched: 5. The length of the CDR3 is 15 residues. The CDR3 reads CSARETGVGNQPQHF. The CDR3 DNA is TGCAGTGCTAGAGAGACAGGGGTGGGGAATCAGCCCCAGCATTTT.

About this clonotype itself: This clone may be a read error of a much larger clone one base away. Since the CDR3 does not end with the conserved phenylalanine or tryptophan, this likely comes from a read error. V gene TRBV6-2 or TRBV6-3 combines with J gene TRBJ2-3; a weak D match, TRBD2 (6 bases). Trimming removed 8 bases from V and 5 bases from J, with 11 bases in between. Germline V gene sequence: CDR1 MNHEY, CDR2 SVGEGT. CDR3 length equals 12 residues. The CDR3 region is CASWDFGDTQYL. CDR3 nucleotides: TGTGCCAGCTGGGACTTCGGAGATACGCAGTATTTG.

Regarding this clonotype: A much more abundant neighbour one base away suggests this may be a read error. This rearrangement joins TRBV5-6 to TRBJ2-1; D might be TRBD2 (5 bases). TRBJ2-7 matches the DNA end more closely, so the J call is doubtful. The CDR3 has 16 amino acids. Germline CDR1 reads SGHDT; CDR2 reads YYEEEE. CDR3 DNA sequence: TGTGCCAGCAGCTTCCCGGGGATTGAAAGTAACAATGAGCAGTACTTC. Amino acid sequence: CASSFPGIESNNEQYF.

This clonotype occurred a few times. A read error may explain this, as a much larger clone is one base away. The chain links TRBV4-1 to TRBJ2-1, with D hard to call. V was cut by 1 base and J by 6 bases, with 10 bases left in between. Per the germline V gene, CDR1 is MGHRA and CDR2 is YSYEKL. This CDR3 has 14 residues. CDR3 nucleotides: TGCGCCAGCAGCCAAGGTAACTTTAGCAATGAGCAGTTCTTC. It yields the protein CASSQGNFSNEQFF.

The V call is TRBV28, the J call TRBJ2-7, with D possibly TRBD2 on 6 matching bases. The DNA end is more similar to TRBJ2-5, so the J call may be wrong. CDR1 MDHEN and CDR2 SYDVKM come from the germline V gene. This CDR3 comprises 13 residues. This CDR3 reads CASRLAVERTQYF. DNA of the CDR3: TGTGCCAGCAGATTAGCGGTAGAAAGGACCCAGTACTTC.

CDR3 loop: CASSLGTGLSSYEQYF. The CDR3 DNA reads TGTGCCAGCAGCTTAGGTACCGGGTTGAGCTCCTACGAGCAGTACTTC. V is TRBV7-6 and J is TRBJ2-7; D is uncertain. CDR3 length equals 16 residues. V lost 1 base, J lost 0 bases, and 13 bases lay in between. CDR1 is SGHVS, CDR2 FNYEAQ, per germline.

The chain combines TRBV12-3 or TRBV12-4 with TRBJ1-3; D remains ambiguous. Trimming took 7 bases from V and 9 from J, leaving 10 bases between them. This CDR3 has 11 amino acids. The chain's CDR3 is CASTGIGTIYF. In DNA, the CDR3 is TGTGCCAGCACCGGGATCGGCACCATATATTTT.

This clonotype has ten or more counts. The chain joins TRBV7-9 to TRBJ2-1; D uncertain. Trimming removed 8 bases at V and 8 bases at J, with 10 bases between. This CDR3 has 11 residues. CDR1 and CDR2 from the germline V gene are SEHNR and FQNEAQ (reference sequence). CDR3 sequence reads: CASVPGDEQFF. In DNA form, the CDR3 reads TGTGCCAGCGTCCCTGGGGATGAGCAGTTCTTC.

Ten or more counts support this clonotype. V gene TRBV24-1 combines with J gene TRBJ2-7; D gene uncertain. Trimming removed 1 base from V and 2 bases from J, with 17 bases in between. This CDR3 is 17 amino acids long. The germline gives CDR1 KGHDR, CDR2 SFDVKD. CDR3 loop: CATSDFSIFLQTYEQYF. The CDR3 DNA is TGTGCCACCAGTGATTTTAGTATTTTTCTACAGACCTACGAGCAGTACTTC.

This clonotype was counted many times. V and J are TRBV29-1 and TRBJ1-2; D not resolved. The ends were cut back, 0 bases at V and 1 base at J, with 30 bases in the middle. CDR3 size: 21 residues. Germline-derived CDR1 and CDR2 are SQVTM and ANQGSEA. The CDR3 sequence is CSVEDRFTDSGGRVINYGYTF. Here the CDR3 DNA reads TGCAGCGTTGAAGATCGATTCACGGATTCCGGTGGACGGGTGATTAACTATGGCTACACCTTC.

This clonotype came up once. The chain is built from TRBV6-6 and TRBJ2-1, with a possible D match to TRBD2 (6 bases). Trimming stripped 2 bases from V and 5 bases from J, with 16 bases between. The germline CDR1 and CDR2 sequences are MNHNY and SVGAGI (reference sequence). The CDR3 sequence is 16 residues long. The CDR3, as DNA: TGTGCCAGCAGTTACGGAGGGTCCGGATACAACAATGAGCAGTTCTTC. Protein product: CASSYGGSGYNNEQFF.